A selection of T cell receptor beta chains follows, all from one sample in a study of stem cell transplantation in POMP-related autoinflammatory disease. TCRdb's table, derived via immunoSEQ multiplex PCR, lists solely in-frame clones and lacks some. Counted here are tens of thousands of clones, approximately 91% occurring once; the ten biggest clones make up about 0.7%. Specimen: CD4+ T cells from PBMCs, collected after stem cell transplantation. The receptors derive from a human patient with POMP-related autoinflammation and immune dysregulation (PRAID). Part of the T cell pool may stem from the graft donor. CDR3s include the opening cysteine and the closing phenylalanine or tryptophan. The D gene is left open where the match is weak. Rows give clone size only sometimes, using once, few, many, or a class for an expanded clone.

>TRBV9|NA|TRBJ1-5|NA
CASSVEGGQPQHF
TGTGCCAGCAGCGTTGAGGGGGGCCAGCCCCAGCATTTT
>TRBV30|NA|TRBJ2-7|NA
CAWSVQGSAYEQYF
TGTGCCTGGAGTGTACAAGGCAGTGCCTACGAGCAGTACTTC
>TRBV6-2/TRBV6-3|NA|TRBJ1-1|NA
CASSYKLDTEAFF
TGTGCCAGCAGTTACAAGTTAGACACTGAAGCTTTCTTT
>TRBV5-8|NA|TRBJ1-5|NA
CASSLVSNQPQHF
TGTGCCAGCAGCTTGGTTAGCAATCAGCCCCAGCATTTT
>TRBV5-1|TRBD1|TRBJ2-7|NA
CASSSGQGRSYEQYF
TGCGCCAGCAGCTCGGGACAGGGGCGTTCCTACGAGCAGTACTTC
>TRBV28|TRBD2|TRBJ2-3|NA
CASSLGLADSSYFTDTQYF
TGTGCCAGCAGTCTGGGACTAGCGGATTCCTCTTATTTCACAGATACGCAGTATTTT
>TRBV4-1|NA|TRBJ1-5|NA
CASSQDRDINQPQHF
TGCGCCAGCAGCCAAGATAGGGACATAAATCAGCCCCAGCATTTT
>TRBV5-4|NA|TRBJ2-4|NA
CASSPRGGAIQYF
TGTGCCAGCAGCCCCAGGGGAGGTGCCATTCAGTACTTC
>TRBV5-6|NA|TRBJ2-7|once
CASSLGVGFEQYF
TGTGCCAGCAGCTTGGGGGTAGGATTCGAGCAGTACTTC
>TRBV15|NA|TRBJ2-7|NA
CATSRGKQAYEQYF
TGTGCCACCAGCAGAGGAAAACAGGCCTACGAGCAGTACTTC
>TRBV28|NA|TRBJ2-1|NA
CASSRRDSEQFF
TGTGCCAGCAGTCGCCGGGATTCTGAGCAGTTCTTC
>TRBV10-3|NA|TRBJ2-7|NA
CAISGTSSYEQYF
TGTGCCATCAGTGGGACATCCTCCTACGAGCAGTACTTC
>TRBV28|TRBD1|TRBJ1-5|few
CASSPPGQRVPQHF
TGTGCCAGCAGTCCCCCGGGACAGAGGGTTCCCCAGCATTTT
>TRBV18|NA|TRBJ1-1|NA
CASSPSTEAFF
TGTGCCAGCTCACCCTCAACTGAAGCTTTCTTT
>TRBV7-9|NA|TRBJ1-2|NA
CASSLGTDYGYTF
TGTGCCAGCAGCTTAGGGACGGACTATGGCTACACCTTC
>TRBV7-8|TRBD1|TRBJ1-2|NA
CASSSDRELNYGYTF
TGTGCCAGCAGCTCGGACAGGGAGCTCAACTATGGCTACACCTTC
>TRBV12-2|NA|TRBJ2-3|NA
CASRLAPLGGQSTDTQYF
TGTGCAAGTCGCTTAGCTCCTTTAGGGGGACAGAGTACAGATACGCAGTATTTT
>TRBV2|NA|TRBJ1-4|NA
CASSEGVLNEKLFF
TGTGCCAGCAGTGAAGGGGTTCTCAATGAAAAACTGTTTTTT
>TRBV6-1|NA|TRBJ2-7|NA
CASSPSLPGRYEQYF
TGTGCCAGCAGTCCCAGCCTCCCAGGCCGCTACGAGCAGTACTTC
>TRBV11-2|TRBD2|TRBJ2-1|NA
CASSTQTSGGLSWVKEQFF
TGTGCCAGCAGCACACAAACTAGCGGGGGGCTATCTTGGGTCAAGGAGCAGTTCTTC
>TRBV6-6|TRBD2|TRBJ2-1|NA
CASSYAGGPYNEQFF
TGTGCCAGCAGTTACGCGGGAGGGCCCTACAATGAGCAGTTCTTC
>TRBV6-5|NA|TRBJ2-1|once
CASKQGSYNEQFF
TGTGCCAGCAAACAGGGCTCCTACAATGAGCAGTTCTTC
>TRBV27|TRBD2|TRBJ2-3|NA
CASSFLGTSVADTQYF
TGTGCCAGCAGTTTCTTGGGAACTAGCGTTGCAGATACGCAGTATTTT
>TRBV27|NA|TRBJ2-1|NA
CASSLDGFGGASYNEQFF
TGTGCCAGCAGTTTAGATGGTTTTGGCGGGGCCTCCTACAATGAGCAGTTCTTC
>TRBV5-7|NA|TRBJ2-7|once
CASSFLRGYYEQYF
TGTGCCAGCAGCTTTTTACGGGGGTACTACGAGCAGTACTTC
>TRBV10-3|TRBD2|TRBJ2-3|NA
CAISGSIAGGPPDTQYF
TGTGCCATCAGTGGGAGTATTGCGGGGGGACCACCAGATACGCAGTATTTT
>TRBV7-9|NA|TRBJ2-1|once
CASSLVGLREQFF
TGTGCCAGCAGCTTAGTTGGGCTGCGAGAGCAGTTCTTC
>TRBV5-1|TRBD2|TRBJ2-2|NA
CASSSPGLAGGRYTGELFF
TGCGCCAGCAGCTCGCCCGGACTAGCGGGGGGGCGGTATACCGGGGAGCTGTTTTTT
>TRBV30|NA|TRBJ1-2|few
CAWSARGSGAYGYTF
TGTGCCTGGAGCGCTCGCGGTTCGGGGGCCTATGGCTACACCTTC
>TRBV30|TRBD2|TRBJ2-7|few
CAWSVASGRYEQYF
TGTGCCTGGAGTGTGGCTAGCGGCCGGTACGAGCAGTACTTC
>TRBV28|TRBD2|TRBJ2-1|NA
CASSFISTSGVNEQFF
TGTGCCAGCAGTTTCATCTCTACTAGCGGGGTCAATGAGCAGTTCTTC
>TRBV7-9|NA|TRBJ1-1|once
CASTSGPTHTEAFF
TGTGCCAGCACCTCTGGACCTACCCACACTGAAGCTTTCTTT
>TRBV7-3|NA|TRBJ2-3|NA
CASSLNRDTDTQYF
TGTGCCAGCAGCTTAAACAGGGATACAGATACGCAGTATTTT
>TRBV7-2|NA|TRBJ1-2|once
CASSVPGDRGYTF
TGTGCCAGCAGCGTTCCAGGGGATCGTGGCTACACCTTC
>TRBV19|TRBD2|TRBJ2-3|NA
CASSIRAGSSTDTQYF
TGTGCCAGTAGCATTCGAGCGGGGTCTAGCACAGATACGCAGTATTTT
>TRBV24-1|TRBD2|TRBJ2-5|NA
CATGGEGRETQYF
TGTGCCACCGGCGGGGAGGGCCGCGAGACCCAGTACTTC
>TRBV14|NA|TRBJ1-2|once
CASSRRGPNYGYTF
TGTGCCAGCAGCCGCAGGGGACCCAACTATGGCTACACCTTC
>TRBV19|TRBD2|TRBJ2-4|NA
CASSIRLAGVDKNIQYF
TGTGCCAGTAGTATCAGACTAGCGGGAGTGGACAAAAACATTCAGTACTTC
>TRBV12-3/TRBV12-4|NA|TRBJ1-6|NA
CASRRGRHSPLHF
TGTGCCAGCAGGAGGGGCAGGCATTCACCCCTCCACTTT
>TRBV28|NA|TRBJ1-1|NA
CASSQNMNTEAFF
TGTGCCAGCAGTCAGAACATGAACACTGAAGCTTTCTTT
>TRBV27|NA|TRBJ2-2|NA
CASSQSGYGGELFF
TGTGCCAGCAGTCAATCAGGGTACGGCGGGGAGCTGTTTTTT
>TRBV29-1|TRBD1|TRBJ2-7|NA
CSVAERQGPYEQYF
TGCAGCGTTGCGGAAAGACAGGGACCATACGAGCAGTACTTC
>TRBV3-1/TRBV3-2|TRBD2|TRBJ2-5|NA
CASSLAGGPETQYF
TGTGCCAGCAGTCTAGCGGGAGGGCCGGAGACCCAGTACTTC
>TRBV5-1|NA|TRBJ1-4|NA
CASSLGEGATNEKLFF
TGCGCCAGCAGCTTGGGAGAGGGGGCAACTAATGAAAAACTGTTTTTT
>TRBV27|NA|TRBJ1-6|few
CASSLEGGSPLHF
TGTGCCAGCAGTTTGGAGGGGGGCTCACCCCTCCACTTT
>TRBV6-5|TRBD1|TRBJ1-4|NA
CASRSGTGVEKLFF
TGTGCCAGCAGATCCGGGACAGGAGTTGAAAAACTGTTTTTT
>TRBV5-1|TRBD2|TRBJ2-1|NA
CASSFPGLAGVNEQFF
TGCGCCAGCAGCTTTCCGGGACTAGCGGGAGTCAATGAGCAGTTCTTC
>TRBV3-1/TRBV3-2|NA|TRBJ1-2|NA
CASSHNTGGTYGYTF
TGTGCCAGCAGCCATAATACGGGGGGGACCTATGGCTACACCTTC
>TRBV28|NA|TRBJ1-3|NA
CASSTQGDTIYF
TGTGCCAGCAGCACCCAAGGGGACACCATATATTTT
>TRBV5-4|NA|TRBJ1-1|NA
CASSLVGGSNTEAFF
TGTGCCAGCAGCTTGGTGGGCGGATCGAACACTGAAGCTTTCTTT
>TRBV28|TRBD2|TRBJ2-1|NA
CASSLLLAGEDREQFF
TGTGCCAGCAGTTTATTACTAGCGGGAGAGGACCGGGAGCAGTTCTTC
>TRBV28|NA|TRBJ1-4|NA
CASNEGLPNEKLFF
TGTGCCAGCAACGAGGGGCTACCTAATGAAAAACTGTTTTTT
>TRBV24-1|NA|TRBJ2-1|NA
CATSPPGGEYNEQFF
TGTGCCACCAGCCCCCCTGGTGGAGAATACAATGAGCAGTTCTTC
>TRBV5-4|NA|TRBJ2-7|NA
CASSFPQGSEQYF
TGTGCCAGCAGCTTCCCCCAAGGGAGCGAGCAGTACTTC
>TRBV29-1|NA|TRBJ2-1|NA
CSVVVTKPRNEQFF
TGCAGCGTTGTGGTCACTAAACCTAGAAATGAGCAGTTCTTC
>TRBV5-1|TRBD2|TRBJ2-7|NA
CASSLVSGSHEQYF
TGCGCCAGCAGCTTGGTTAGCGGGAGTCACGAGCAGTACTTC
>TRBV7-2|NA|TRBJ2-1|NA
CASSLSGPYNEQFF
TGTGCCAGCAGCCTATCCGGGCCGTACAATGAGCAGTTCTTC